This T cell receptor beta chain was obtained from a study of blood T cell repertoires in COVID-19. Study overall: T cells, B-cell-depleted T cells, or PBMCs provided the cDNA or gDNA that served as material.

With 7 bases removed from V and 9 bases from J, the gap between germline ends came to 13 bases. Per germline, CDR1 MGHDK and CDR2 SYGVNS. The CDR3 extends over 13 amino acids. TCRdb keeps only in-frame clones here, not all; method: immunoSEQ multiplex PCR. The table lists around 370,000 clones, about 90% of them singletons. What was sequenced was peripheral blood. This sequence originates from a man between 18 and 35 years old with active or convalescent COVID-19. This chain connects TRBV25-1 to TRBJ1-6, with a weak D call TRBD1 (6 bases). Here the CDR3 DNA reads TGTGCCAGCACCCGAGCAGGGGCTTCACCCCTCCACTTT. Encoded protein: CASTRAGASPLHF.